The next 26 T cell receptor beta chains were all read from a single sample in a study of blood T cell repertoires in COVID-19. Libraries were prepared by immunoSEQ multiplex PCR; TCRdb keeps only in-frame clonotypes and omits some of them. The table lists about 140,000 clones, roughly 80% of them singletons, with over 15% in the top ten. Source material: peripheral blood. The receptor source for this set is a man aged 45-60 years with acute or convalescent COVID-19.

In this sample, this clone turned up once. The chain is built from TRBV19 and TRBJ1-5; D perhaps matches TRBD1 (6 bases). The CDR3 contains 15 residues. V lost 10 bases and J lost 4, with 20 bases in between. Germline CDR1 LNHDA, CDR2 SQIVND (reference sequence). The DNA for the CDR3 is TGTGCCACAATGGCTGTAGGAAGGGGGAATCAGCCCCAGCATTTT. It yields the protein CATMAVGRGNQPQHF.

The rearrangement uses TRBV3-1 (or the pseudogene TRBV3-2) and TRBJ1-6; no definite D call. Germline assignment: CDR1 LGHDT and CDR2 YNNKEL (reference sequence). V gave up 0 bases and J gave up 7 bases, with 22 bases separating them. The CDR3 loop spans 19 amino acids. CDR3 protein: CASSQEIGLGSTKNSPLHF. The CDR3 DNA sequence: TGTGCCAGCAGCCAAGAGATTGGCCTAGGGTCGACTAAAAATTCACCCCTCCACTTT.

The chain joins TRBV3-1 (or the pseudogene TRBV3-2) to TRBJ2-3; TRBD1 matches 7 bases. The J segment lost 6 bases and the V segment lost 0 bases, leaving 6 bases of the junction unmatched. The germline V gene has CDR1 LGHDT and CDR2 YNNKEL (reference sequence). The length of the CDR3 is 15 residues. CDR3 sequence reads: CASSQDGTAKDTQYF. The CDR3, as DNA: TGTGCCAGCAGCCAAGATGGGACAGCCAAGGATACGCAGTATTTT.

This clone was recorded a few times. The rearrangement uses TRBV18 and TRBJ2-6, with D possibly being TRBD2 (5 bases). Germline CDR1 KGHSH, CDR2 LQKENI. The CDR3 contains 17 residues. Deletions cut 6 bases from V and 0 bases from J, with 15 bases between. CDR3 bases: TGTGCCAGCTCCTTTGGACTGGTATCCTCTGGGGCCAACGTCCTGACTTTC. This translates into CASSFGLVSSGANVLTF.

The genes are TRBV6-1 and TRBJ2-7; 7 bases map to TRBD2. The V segment lost 0 bases and the J segment 2 bases; nucleotides outside the gene matches: 4. The CDR3 is made up of 15 amino acids. The germline V gene encodes CDR1 MNHNS and CDR2 SASEGT. The CDR3 loop reads CASSEAQGLTYEQYF. DNA for the CDR3: TGTGCCAGCAGTGAAGCGCAGGGACTAACCTACGAGCAGTACTTC.

In this sample, this clone turned up once. The gene calls are TRBV6-6 and TRBJ1-4; the D gene is possibly TRBD1 (6 bases). The length of the CDR3 is 16 residues. Germline assignment: CDR1 MNHNY and CDR2 SVGAGI (reference sequence). Trimming left V 4 bases short and J 0 bases short, with 12 bases between. The CDR3 loop is CASSSMTGSTNEKLFF. In DNA form, the CDR3 reads TGTGCCAGCAGTTCCATGACAGGCTCAACTAATGAAAAACTGTTTTTT.

The V and J genes are TRBV30 and TRBJ1-1; 8 bases match TRBD1. The CDR3 has 15 amino acids. V lost 4 bases and J lost 3; bases outside the gene matches: 10. Germline V gives CDR1 GTSNPN, CDR2 SVGIG (reference sequence). The DNA of the CDR3 is TGTGCCTGGACCCTCACGGACAGGGTTGACACTGAAGCTTTCTTT. Its protein product is CAWTLTDRVDTEAFF.

This sequence joins TRBV10-3 and TRBJ2-3, with 11 bases fitting TRBD2. J gave up 0 bases and V 5 bases, and 7 bases lay outside the gene matches. This CDR3 spans 17 amino acids. Germline V gives CDR1 ENHRY, CDR2 SYGVKD. This chain's CDR3 is CAISTGLADPSTDTQYF. In nucleotides, the CDR3 is TGTGCCATCAGTACGGGACTAGCGGACCCTAGCACAGATACGCAGTATTTT.

This chain connects TRBV6-1 to TRBJ1-2; 9 nucleotides align to TRBD1. The CDR3 has 14 residues. With 5 bases clipped from V and 10 bases from J, the junction kept 11 bases outside the gene matches. Germline-derived CDR1 and CDR2 are MNHNS and SASEGT. CDR3 residues: CASSRTGVNPHYTF. For the CDR3, the DNA is TGTGCCAGCAGTCGGACAGGGGTCAACCCGCACTACACCTTC.

The chain has TRBV2 and TRBJ1-1, with D uncertain. Trimming removed 2 bases from V and 4 bases from J, with 11 bases in between. The CDR3 has 14 residues. CDR1 and CDR2 (germline): SNHLY, FYNNEI. DNA of the CDR3: TGTGCCAGCAGTGAAATTATGGGGAGCACTGAAGCTTTCTTT. Amino acid sequence: CASSEIMGSTEAFF.

The chain combines TRBV19 with TRBJ1-1; D ambiguous. Between the trimmed V and J ends, which lost 1 base and 0 bases, there was a span of 3 bases. The CDR3 consists of 13 residues. Germline V gene lookup returns CDR1 LNHDA and CDR2 SQIVND (reference sequence). The CDR3 nucleotides read TGTGCCAGTAGTATAGCAGTGAACACTGAAGCTTTCTTT. Amino acid sequence: CASSIAVNTEAFF. Drawing the rest from reference TRBV19 and TRBJ1-1, the complete variable domain is DGGITQSPKYLFRKEGQNVTLSCEQNLNHDAMYWYRQDPGQGLRLIYYSQIVNDFQKGDIAEGYSVSREKKESFPLTVTSAQKNPTAFYLCASSIAVNTEAFFGQGTRLTVV.

The rearrangement uses TRBV18 and TRBJ1-2, with 9 bases aligning to TRBD1. This CDR3 comprises 16 residues. V trimming: 3 bases; J trimming: 8 bases; junction bases outside the gene matches: 13. Germline V gene lookup returns CDR1 KGHSH and CDR2 LQKENI. The CDR3 nucleotides read TGTGCCAGCTCACCTACTTCCGGGACAGGGACGCAGGGCTACACCTTC. Amino acids: CASSPTSGTGTQGYTF. The full variable domain, completed using reference TRBV18 and TRBJ1-2, is NAGVMQNPRHLVRRRGQEARLRCSPMKGHSHVYWYRQLPEEGLKFMVYLQKENIIDESGMPKERFSAEFPKEGPSILRIQQVVRGDSAAYFCASSPTSGTGTQGYTFGSGTRLTVV.

This clone turned up a few times. The gene calls are TRBV5-1 and TRBJ1-1, with D possibly TRBD1 on 5 matching bases. This CDR3 has 13 amino acids. Trimming stripped 0 bases from V and 6 bases from J, with 9 bases between. Germline CDR1 reads SGHRS; CDR2 reads YFSETQ. Here the CDR3 reads CASSLEGAPEAFF. The CDR3 region has the DNA TGCGCCAGCAGCTTGGAAGGGGCACCTGAAGCTTTCTTT.

This chain uses TRBV9 with TRBJ2-1; D ambiguous. V gave up 2 bases and J gave up 8 bases, with 14 bases separating them. CDR3 size: 14 residues. Germline CDR1 SGDLS, CDR2 YYNGEE. The CDR3 region is CASSVAVSIDEQFF. CDR3 DNA: TGTGCCAGCAGCGTCGCAGTGTCAATCGATGAGCAGTTCTTC.

About this clone itself: The same CDR3 arises from other DNA sequences in this sample as well. The V call is TRBV19, the J call TRBJ2-2, with D perhaps matching TRBD2 (5 bases). Germline values: CDR1 LNHDA, CDR2 SQIVND (reference sequence). This CDR3 has 14 residues. V was trimmed by 3 bases and J by 1 base, leaving 6 bases between them. CDR3 region: CASSIAGNTGELFF. As DNA, the CDR3 is TGTGCCAGTAGTATTGCGGGGAACACCGGGGAGCTGTTTTTT.

The chain combines TRBV15 with TRBJ1-3, with D perhaps TRBD1 (5 bases). CDR3 length equals 18 residues. V lost 0 bases to trimming and J lost 0 bases, with 15 bases between them. Germline loops: CDR1 LNHNV, CDR2 YYDKDF (reference sequence). The CDR3 protein is CATSRDYGTGLSGNTIYF. The CDR3 region has the DNA TGTGCCACCAGCAGAGACTACGGAACAGGCCTCTCTGGAAACACCATATATTTT.

The chain links TRBV6-1 to TRBJ1-3, with no clear D. The CDR3 runs 13 residues. Germline CDR1 reads MNHNS; CDR2 reads SASEGT. V gave up 2 bases and J gave up 0 bases, with 2 bases separating them. Here the CDR3 reads CASSEYSGNTIYF. The CDR3 bases are TGTGCCAGCAGTGAATACTCTGGAAACACCATATATTTT.

The chain carries TRBV5-1 and TRBJ1-5; D is unresolved. This CDR3 has 13 amino acids. Germline lookup yields CDR1 SGHRS and CDR2 YFSETQ. Trimming removed 5 bases at V and 1 base at J, with 7 bases between. The CDR3 DNA is TGCGCCAGCAGGAAGGAGAGCAATCAGCCCCAGCATTTT. Its translation is CASRKESNQPQHF.

In its sample, this clone was seen a few times. This chain links TRBV7-8 with TRBJ2-4; 15 nucleotides align to TRBD2. The CDR3 length is 18 residues. Germline lookup yields CDR1 SGHVS and CDR2 FQNEAQ. The V and J ends lost 3 bases and 2 bases, in that order; junction bases with no gene match: 5. CDR3 sequence: CASSLGLAGGVTKNIQYF. DNA for the CDR3: TGTGCCAGCAGCTTGGGACTAGCGGGGGGTGTAACCAAAAACATTCAGTACTTC.

The chain joins TRBV3-1 (or the pseudogene TRBV3-2) to TRBJ2-5; D is undetermined. V shed 0 bases and J shed 1 base, with 9 bases lying between them. Germline V gene data show CDR1 as LGHDT and CDR2 as YNNKEL (reference sequence). The CDR3 consists of 15 residues. The CDR3 DNA sequence: TGTGCCAGCAGCCAAGATCGGGTAGGCCAAGAGACCCAGTACTTC. Translating gives CASSQDRVGQETQYF.

The V gene is TRBV6-5, the J gene TRBJ2-3, with D unresolved. The germline gives CDR1 MNHEY, CDR2 SVGAGI. The CDR3 consists of 14 residues. V lost 5 bases to trimming and J lost 2 bases, with 11 bases between them. In DNA, the CDR3 is TGTGCCAGCAGTAATGGCAGGTACACAGATACGCAGTATTTT. This codes for CASSNGRYTDTQYF.

The chain has TRBV19 and TRBJ2-1; the match to TRBD2 covers 10 bases. CDR1 is LNHDA and CDR2 is SQIVND in the germline V gene (reference sequence). With V trimmed by 4 bases and J by 10 bases, 19 bases remained unmatched. This CDR3 is 18 amino acids long. The chain's CDR3 is CASSTDSQLAGLGKEQFF. In nucleotides, the CDR3 is TGTGCCAGTAGTACAGACTCGCAACTAGCGGGGCTGGGAAAGGAGCAGTTCTTC.

This chain joins TRBV5-1 and TRBJ2-1; D is perhaps TRBD1 (5 bases). Germline lookup yields CDR1 SGHRS and CDR2 YFSETQ. The CDR3 has 13 residues. Trimming pared 5 bases from V and 6 bases from J, leaving 12 bases between. CDR3 DNA sequence: TGCGCCAGCAGTCAGGGTTTGGGCAATGAGCAGTTCTTC. Its protein is CASSQGLGNEQFF.

The chain is built from TRBV7-2 and TRBJ2-1, with D perhaps TRBD1 (6 bases). The CDR3 consists of 14 residues. Germline CDR1 is SGHTA and CDR2 is FQGNSA. V was clipped by 1 base and J by 6 bases, with 10 bases between them. The CDR3 sequence: CASSLGQVINEQFF. CDR3 DNA sequence: TGTGCCAGCAGCTTAGGACAGGTAATCAATGAGCAGTTCTTC.

Only a few counts were recorded for this clone. This sequence joins TRBV7-8 and TRBJ2-2; TRBD1 matches 11 bases. The trim removed 5 bases at V and 0 bases at J, leaving 5 bases unmatched. From germline, CDR1 is SGHVS and CDR2 FQNEAQ. The CDR3 extends over 17 amino acids. Here the CDR3 DNA reads TGTGCCAGCAGCCGAGGGACAGGGGGTTCGAACACCGGGGAGCTGTTTTTT. Translation: CASSRGTGGSNTGELFF.

The genes are TRBV24-1 and TRBJ2-2; 11 positions agree with TRBD1. CDR3 length equals 14 residues. Germline V gene lookup returns CDR1 KGHDR and CDR2 SFDVKD. The J segment lost 4 bases and the V segment lost 8 bases, leaving 2 bases of the junction unmatched. This CDR3 reads CATTGTGGTGELFF. CDR3 coding DNA: TGTGCCACCACCGGGACAGGGGGCACCGGGGAGCTGTTTTTT.